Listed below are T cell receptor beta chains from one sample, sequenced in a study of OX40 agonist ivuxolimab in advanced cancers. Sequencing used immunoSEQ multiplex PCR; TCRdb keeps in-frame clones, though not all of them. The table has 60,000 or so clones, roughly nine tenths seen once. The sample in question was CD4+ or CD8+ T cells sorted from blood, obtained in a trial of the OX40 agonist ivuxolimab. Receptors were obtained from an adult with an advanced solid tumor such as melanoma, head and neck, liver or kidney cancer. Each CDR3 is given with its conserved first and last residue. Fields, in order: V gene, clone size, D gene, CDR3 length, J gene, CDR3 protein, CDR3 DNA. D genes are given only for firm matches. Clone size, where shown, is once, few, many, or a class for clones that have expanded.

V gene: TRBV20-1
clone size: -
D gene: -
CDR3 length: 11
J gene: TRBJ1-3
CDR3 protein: CSAKAGNTIYF
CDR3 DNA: TGCAGTGCTAAAGCGGGAAACACCATATATTTT

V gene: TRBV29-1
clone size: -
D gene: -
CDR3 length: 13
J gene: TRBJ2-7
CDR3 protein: CSVARRLDSEQYF
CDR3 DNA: TGCAGCGTGGCCCGGCGACTAGATTCCGAGCAGTACTTC

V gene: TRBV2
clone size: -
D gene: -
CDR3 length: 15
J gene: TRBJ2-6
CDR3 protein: CASSGASSGANVLTF
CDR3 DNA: TGTGCCAGCAGCGGGGCCAGCTCTGGGGCCAACGTCCTGACTTTC

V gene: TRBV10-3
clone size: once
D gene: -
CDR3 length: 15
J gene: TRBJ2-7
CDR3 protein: CAISGLEGYSYEQYF
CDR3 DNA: TGTGCCATCAGTGGGCTGGAGGGGTACTCCTACGAGCAGTACTTC

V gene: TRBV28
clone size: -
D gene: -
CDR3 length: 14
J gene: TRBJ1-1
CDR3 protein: CASSEDGWNTEAFF
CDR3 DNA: TGTGCCAGCAGTGAGGACGGCTGGAACACTGAAGCTTTCTTT

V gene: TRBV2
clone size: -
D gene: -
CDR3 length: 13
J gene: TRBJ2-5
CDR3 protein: CASSGGIQETQYF
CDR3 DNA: TGTGCCAGCAGTGGAGGTATCCAAGAGACCCAGTACTTC

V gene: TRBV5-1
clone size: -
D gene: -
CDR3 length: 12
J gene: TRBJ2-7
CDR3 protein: CASSLAPDEQYF
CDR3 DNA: TGCGCCAGCAGCTTGGCTCCGGACGAGCAGTACTTC

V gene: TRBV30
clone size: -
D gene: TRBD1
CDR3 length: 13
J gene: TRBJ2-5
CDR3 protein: CAWSARDSKTQYF
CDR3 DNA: TGTGCCTGGAGTGCCCGGGACAGTAAGACCCAGTACTTC

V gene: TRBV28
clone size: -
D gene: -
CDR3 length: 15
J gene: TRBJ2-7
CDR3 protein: CASSLNPPSSYEQYF
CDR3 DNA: TGTGCCAGCAGTTTGAACCCTCCCAGCTCCTACGAGCAGTACTTC

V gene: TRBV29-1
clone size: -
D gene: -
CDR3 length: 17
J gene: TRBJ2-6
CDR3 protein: CSVEAREVSSGANVLTF
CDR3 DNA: TGCAGCGTTGAAGCCAGGGAAGTAAGCTCTGGGGCCAACGTCCTGACTTTC

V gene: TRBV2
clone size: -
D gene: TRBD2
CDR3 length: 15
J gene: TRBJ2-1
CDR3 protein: CATKMLGGPYNEQFF
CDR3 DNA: TGTGCCACTAAAATGCTGGGAGGGCCGTACAATGAGCAGTTCTTC

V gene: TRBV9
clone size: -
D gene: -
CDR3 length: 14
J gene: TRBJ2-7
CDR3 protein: CASSVEGRSGEQYF
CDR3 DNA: TGTGCCAGCAGCGTCGAGGGACGGTCGGGCGAGCAGTACTTC

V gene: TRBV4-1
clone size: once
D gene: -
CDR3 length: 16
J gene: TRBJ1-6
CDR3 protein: CASSQESGWGNSPLHF
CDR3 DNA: TGCGCCAGCAGCCAAGAATCGGGGTGGGGGAATTCACCCCTCCACTTT

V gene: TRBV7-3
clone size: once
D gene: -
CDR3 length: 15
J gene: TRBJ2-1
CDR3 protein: CASSLQQGAYNEQFF
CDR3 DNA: TGTGCCAGCAGCTTACAGCAGGGCGCCTACAATGAGCAGTTCTTC

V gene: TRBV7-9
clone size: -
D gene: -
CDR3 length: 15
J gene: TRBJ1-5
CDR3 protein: CASSLGQYSNQPQHF
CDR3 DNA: TGTGCCAGCAGCTTAGGACAGTATAGCAATCAGCCCCAGCATTTT

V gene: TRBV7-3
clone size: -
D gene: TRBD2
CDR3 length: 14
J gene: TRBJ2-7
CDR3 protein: CASSSTSGNGEQYF
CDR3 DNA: TGTGCCAGCAGCTCGACTAGCGGGAATGGCGAGCAGTACTTC

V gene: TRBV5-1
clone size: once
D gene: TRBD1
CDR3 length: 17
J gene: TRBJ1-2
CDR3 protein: CASSPGGAGGTAMWSAF
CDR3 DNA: TGCGCCAGCAGCCCGGGTGGGGCAGGGGGCACTGCTATGTGGAGTGCCTTC

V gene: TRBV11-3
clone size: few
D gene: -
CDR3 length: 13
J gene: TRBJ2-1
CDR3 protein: CASSYDGYNEQFF
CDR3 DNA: TGTGCCAGCAGTTACGATGGATACAATGAGCAGTTCTTC

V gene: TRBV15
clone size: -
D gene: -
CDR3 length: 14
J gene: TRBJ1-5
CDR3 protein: CATSRSYSNQPQHF
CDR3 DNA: TGTGCCACCAGCAGATCCTATAGCAATCAGCCCCAGCATTTT

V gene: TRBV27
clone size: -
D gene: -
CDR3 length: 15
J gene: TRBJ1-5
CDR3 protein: CASSSEGLINQPQHF
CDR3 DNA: TGTGCCAGCAGTTCCGAGGGGCTAATCAATCAGCCCCAGCATTTT

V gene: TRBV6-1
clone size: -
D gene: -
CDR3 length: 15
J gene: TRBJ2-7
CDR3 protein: CASSEVDSTFYEQYF
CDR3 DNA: TGTGCCAGCAGTGAAGTCGACTCTACTTTCTACGAGCAGTACTTC

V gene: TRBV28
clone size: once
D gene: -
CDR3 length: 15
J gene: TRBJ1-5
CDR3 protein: CASSSYGGGNQPQHF
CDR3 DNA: TGTGCCAGCAGTTCTTATGGGGGGGGAAATCAGCCCCAGCATTTT

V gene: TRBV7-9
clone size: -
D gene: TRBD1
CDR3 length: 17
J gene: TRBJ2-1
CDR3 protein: CASSLGTGDISYNEQFF
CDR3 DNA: TGTGCCAGCAGCCTCGGGACAGGGGATATAAGCTACAATGAGCAGTTCTTC

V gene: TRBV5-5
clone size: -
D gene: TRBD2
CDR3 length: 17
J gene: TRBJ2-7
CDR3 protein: CASTRTGLGSGAYEQYF
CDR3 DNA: TGTGCCAGCACCAGGACGGGTTTAGGTAGCGGGGCCTACGAGCAGTACTTC

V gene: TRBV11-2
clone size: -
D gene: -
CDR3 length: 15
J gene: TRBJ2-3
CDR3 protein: CASSLGGTPAATQYF
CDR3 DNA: TGTGCCAGCAGCTTAGGGGGGACCCCGGCGGCTACGCAGTATTTT

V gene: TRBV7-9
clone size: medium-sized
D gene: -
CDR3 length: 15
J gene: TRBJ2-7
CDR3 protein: CASSVGASSSYEQYF
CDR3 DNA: TGTGCCAGCAGTGTCGGAGCGTCCTCCTCCTACGAGCAGTACTTC

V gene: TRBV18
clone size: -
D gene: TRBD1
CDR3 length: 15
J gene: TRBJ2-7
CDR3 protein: CASSPEGQGLYEQYF
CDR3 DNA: TGTGCCAGCTCACCGGAGGGACAGGGGTTATACGAGCAGTACTTC

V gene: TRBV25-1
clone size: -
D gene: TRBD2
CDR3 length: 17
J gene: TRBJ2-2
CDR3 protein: CASSELGTSGRGGELFF
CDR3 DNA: TGTGCCAGCAGTGAATTAGGGACTAGCGGGAGAGGCGGGGAGCTGTTTTTT

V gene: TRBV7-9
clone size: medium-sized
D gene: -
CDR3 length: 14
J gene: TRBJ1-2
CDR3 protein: CASSPRTENYGYTF
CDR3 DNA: TGTGCCAGCAGCCCGCGGACGGAAAACTATGGCTACACCTTC

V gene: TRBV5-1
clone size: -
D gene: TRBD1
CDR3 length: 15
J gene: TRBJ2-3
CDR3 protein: CASSQDRGFTDTQYF
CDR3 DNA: TGCGCCAGCAGTCAGGACAGGGGATTCACAGATACGCAGTATTTT

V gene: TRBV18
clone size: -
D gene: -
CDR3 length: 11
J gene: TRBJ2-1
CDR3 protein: CASSPHNEQFF
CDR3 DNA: TGTGCCAGCTCCCCCCACAATGAGCAGTTCTTC

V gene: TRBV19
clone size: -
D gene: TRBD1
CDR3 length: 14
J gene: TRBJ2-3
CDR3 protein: CASSRDRSADTQYF
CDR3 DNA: TGTGCCAGTAGCAGGGACAGGAGTGCAGATACGCAGTATTTT

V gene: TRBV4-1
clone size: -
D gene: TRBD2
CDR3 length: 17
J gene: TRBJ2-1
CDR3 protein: CASKPSGSPSSYNEQFF
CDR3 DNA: TGCGCCAGCAAACCTAGCGGGAGCCCAAGCTCCTACAATGAGCAGTTCTTC

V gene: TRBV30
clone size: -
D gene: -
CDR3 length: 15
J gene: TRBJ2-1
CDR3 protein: CAWSVWDPLLNEQFF
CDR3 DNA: TGTGCCTGGAGTGTATGGGACCCCCTTTTAAATGAGCAGTTCTTC

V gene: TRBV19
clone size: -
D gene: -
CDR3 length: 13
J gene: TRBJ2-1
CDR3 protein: CASSIRLANEQFF
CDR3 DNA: TGTGCCAGTAGTATACGCCTAGCGAATGAGCAGTTCTTC

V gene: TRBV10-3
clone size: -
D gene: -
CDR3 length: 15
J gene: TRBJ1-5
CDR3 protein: CAISESGLSNQPQHF
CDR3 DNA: TGTGCCATCAGTGAGTCGGGACTTAGCAATCAGCCCCAGCATTTT

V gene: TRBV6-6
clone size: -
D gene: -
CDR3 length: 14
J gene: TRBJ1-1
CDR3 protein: CASSKQGIDTEAFF
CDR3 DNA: TGTGCCAGCAGTAAACAGGGAATCGACACTGAAGCTTTCTTT

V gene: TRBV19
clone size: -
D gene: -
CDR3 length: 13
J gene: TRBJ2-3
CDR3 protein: CASSKGYTDTQYF
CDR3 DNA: TGTGCCAGTAGTAAGGGATACACAGATACGCAGTATTTT

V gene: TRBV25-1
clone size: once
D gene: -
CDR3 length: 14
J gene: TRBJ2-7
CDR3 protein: CASSVGPTIYEQYF
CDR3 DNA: TGTGCCAGCAGTGTAGGACCCACAATCTACGAGCAGTACTTC

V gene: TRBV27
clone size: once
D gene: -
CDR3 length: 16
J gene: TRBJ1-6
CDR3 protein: CASSPISSSYNSPLHF
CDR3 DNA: TGTGCCAGCAGTCCAATCAGTAGCTCCTATAATTCACCCCTCCACTTT

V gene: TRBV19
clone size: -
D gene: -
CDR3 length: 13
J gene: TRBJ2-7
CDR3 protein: CASSITHSYEQYF
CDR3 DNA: TGTGCCAGTAGTATAACTCATAGCTACGAGCAGTACTTC

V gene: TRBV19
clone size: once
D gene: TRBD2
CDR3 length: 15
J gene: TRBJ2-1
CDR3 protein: CASTGGRVTYNEQFF
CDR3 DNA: TGTGCCAGTACTGGCGGGAGGGTAACCTACAATGAGCAGTTCTTC

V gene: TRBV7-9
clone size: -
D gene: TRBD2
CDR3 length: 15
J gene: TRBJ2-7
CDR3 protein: CASSLTSGSSYEQYF
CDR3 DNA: TGTGCCAGCAGCTTAACTAGCGGGAGCTCCTACGAGCAGTACTTC

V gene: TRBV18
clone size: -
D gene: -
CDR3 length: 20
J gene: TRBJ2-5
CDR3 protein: CASSRSPDRVGLASWETQYF
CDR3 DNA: TGTGCCAGCTCACGCAGCCCGGACAGGGTAGGACTAGCGTCTTGGGAGACCCAGTACTTC

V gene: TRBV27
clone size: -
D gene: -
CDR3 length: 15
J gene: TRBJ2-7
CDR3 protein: CASSESVNRGYEQYF
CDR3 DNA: TGTGCCAGCAGTGAGTCGGTAAATAGGGGCTACGAGCAGTACTTC

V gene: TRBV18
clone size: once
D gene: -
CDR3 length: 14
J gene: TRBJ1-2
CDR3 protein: CASSPPDRFYGYTF
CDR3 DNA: TGTGCCAGCTCACCACCTGACAGGTTTTATGGCTACACCTTC

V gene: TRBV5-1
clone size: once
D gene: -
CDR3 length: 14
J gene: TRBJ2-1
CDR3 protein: CASSVRDMDNEQFF
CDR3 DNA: TGCGCCAGCAGCGTCCGGGACATGGACAATGAGCAGTTCTTC

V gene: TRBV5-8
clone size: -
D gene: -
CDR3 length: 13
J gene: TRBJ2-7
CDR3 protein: CASRTTGRREQYF
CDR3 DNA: TGTGCCAGCAGGACCACGGGGAGGAGAGAGCAGTACTTC

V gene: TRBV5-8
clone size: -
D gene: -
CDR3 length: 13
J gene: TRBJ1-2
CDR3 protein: CASSFRQFYGYTF
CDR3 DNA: TGTGCCAGCAGCTTCCGACAGTTCTATGGCTACACCTTC

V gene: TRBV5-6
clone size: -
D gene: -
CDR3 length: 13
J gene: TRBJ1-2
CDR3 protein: CASSLGGNYGYTF
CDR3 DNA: TGTGCCAGCAGCTTGGGAGGGAACTATGGCTACACCTTC

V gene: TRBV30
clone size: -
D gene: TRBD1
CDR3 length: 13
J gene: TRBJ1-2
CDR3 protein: CAWSSTGLYGYTF
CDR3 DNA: TGTGCCTGGAGTTCGACAGGGCTCTATGGCTACACCTTC